This T cell receptor (beta chain) comes out of a study of immune cell composition in non-small cell lung cancer listed by TCRdb under 2017. About the full investigation: Histologic subtype, mostly lung adenocarcinoma or squamous cell carcinoma, was determined with H&E together with p63, CK5, Napsin A and TTF-1 immunohistochemistry. TCR-beta sequencing from Adaptive Biotechnologies was done on over 31 paired sets of NSCLC tumour and non-adjacent lung specimens and on just over 25 tumour-only specimens. Supplementary cohort #1 consisted of 10 lung adenocarcinoma cases with paired tumour/lung TCR-beta sequencing and with TIL populations generated to assess tumour reactivity. A few tumour specimens with TCR-beta data were of rare histological subtypes and were excluded from the subtype comparisons.

From the cysteine up to the phenylalanine, the CDR3 has a length of 14 residues. The only DNA kept is the CDR3, 42 bases in frame from the first base. Via the germline V gene (reference sequence), CDR1 is SEHNR and CDR2 FQNEAQ. V ends up 4 bases short and J 3 bases short, with an unmatched junction base count of 2. As for this clone: No antigen is known for it. There are no base qualities to consult, and no much larger clone falls within one base.

A two-step multiplex PCR was used to amplify TCR-beta CDR3 regions from genomic DNA, and Illumina-compatible adaptors were added in the second step. TCR-beta immunosequencing was carried out on an Illumina platform through the commercial immunoSEQ service. In the original analysis: Repertoires were summarised by productive clonality and by Top 10 Clones, defined as the percentage of T-cell templates derived from the ten most frequent sequences. Productive clonality had a range of 0 to 1, where 1 means a monoclonal population. Using log10 scatter plots, tumour-associated clones were identified as sequences that made up at least 0.1% of tumour T-cell templates yet were absent from the matched non-adjacent lung. Two-group comparisons used Student's t-tests, stages used ANOVA, and relationships used linear regression, analysed in GraphPad Prism7 and R. This is the immuneACCESS table as TCRdb keeps it, with only in-frame sequences that have V and J called. A part of the clones is gone; compared with another copy, unresolved V genes explain less than half, and the rest is unexplained. Clonal size and the V and J genes are those of that table, whereas D and trimming came from the DNA. A total of about 3,400 clones appear in this sample, 80% to 85% of them only once. The top ten constitute 12% of the sample.

Overall study outcomes, separate from this receptor: In ten to eleven adenocarcinoma cases, maximal tumour-associated clone frequency correlated strongly with TIL tumour reactivity, whereas overall clonality did not. Nearly half of NSCLC cases had tumour-associated clones >0.5%, with about 80% of squamous carcinomas showing such clones compared with more than 25% of adenocarcinomas. No significant correlation was found between smoking pack-years and tumour TCR-beta clonality. The reactivity cohort included only around eleven cases, and whether tumour-reactive clones share sequences with the dominant in vivo tumour-associated clones was not shown.

Normal lung samples came from the same patient and were non-adjacent lung tissue collected as far from the tumour as possible, with a minimum distance of 3 cm. From frozen aliquots of unsorted single-cell suspensions, genomic DNA was isolated using the QIAamp DNA kit. Tissues arrived within 2 hours after resection and were immediately processed into single-cell suspensions. Tissue was broken up mechanically, digested enzymatically with DNase I, collagenase I and hyaluronidase for roughly 32 minutes at 37 degrees C, and then filtered and RBC-lysed. The specimen was non-adjacent lung tissue. This clonotype originated in a human donor with non-small cell lung cancer. In this chain, TRBV7-9 is recombined with TRBJ2-5, and 10 junction bases match TRBD2. Here the CDR3 is given as CASSSLAGEETQYF. The sequenced DNA: TGTGCCAGCAGCTCCCTAGCGGGAGAAGAGACCCAGTACTTC.